A selection of T cell receptor beta chains follows, all from one sample in a study of cytomegalovirus exposure and HLA in healthy donors. Sequencing used immunoSEQ multiplex PCR; TCRdb keeps in-frame clones, though not all of them. Here the sample spans roughly 180,000 clones, approximately 80% being singletons. Sequenced input: PBMCs. These TCRs come from a woman aged 18-30 years in good health and CMV-seropositive. CDR3s include the opening cysteine and the closing phenylalanine or tryptophan. Fields, in order: J gene, V gene, D gene, clone size, CDR3 protein, CDR3 DNA. The D gene is left open where the match is weak. Size is omitted from some rows. Given values are once, few, many or a class for expanded clones.

J: TRBJ2-5
V: TRBV9
D: .
size: .
CDR3: CASSVAFLEGETQYF
DNA: TGTGCCAGCAGCGTAGCTTTTTTGGAGGGAGAGACCCAGTACTTC

J: TRBJ1-3
V: TRBV5-1
D: TRBD1
size: .
CDR3: CASSWTGSSSGNTIYF
DNA: TGCGCCAGCAGTTGGACAGGGAGCAGCTCTGGAAACACCATATATTTT

J: TRBJ2-7
V: TRBV27
D: TRBD2
size: .
CDR3: CASRLALSYEQYF
DNA: TGTGCCAGCCGACTAGCGCTCTCCTACGAGCAGTACTTC

J: TRBJ1-6
V: TRBV6-6
D: TRBD1
size: .
CDR3: CASSYSTGTGHSPLHF
DNA: TGTGCCAGCAGTTACTCCACCGGGACAGGACACTCACCCCTCCACTTT

J: TRBJ1-6
V: TRBV6-1
D: TRBD1
size: few
CDR3: CASSLGTENSPLHF
DNA: TGTGCCAGCAGTCTCGGGACAGAAAATTCACCCCTCCACTTT

J: TRBJ1-2
V: TRBV29-1
D: .
size: .
CDR3: CSVELQNYGYTF
DNA: TGCAGCGTTGAACTACAGAACTATGGCTACACCTTC

J: TRBJ1-6
V: TRBV27
D: .
size: .
CDR3: CASSNQGTSPLHF
DNA: TGTGCCAGCAGTAATCAGGGAACTTCACCCCTCCACTTT

J: TRBJ2-1
V: TRBV2
D: .
size: .
CDR3: CASSEGTIQFSEQFF
DNA: TGTGCCAGCAGTGAAGGGACAATACAATTTAGTGAGCAGTTCTTC

J: TRBJ2-2
V: TRBV6-4
D: .
size: .
CDR3: CASSGHATGELFF
DNA: TGTGCCAGTTCTGGACACGCCACCGGGGAGCTGTTTTTT

J: TRBJ2-2
V: TRBV4-2
D: .
size: .
CDR3: CASSQVRQVGAGELFF
DNA: TGTGCCAGCAGCCAAGTTCGACAGGTGGGCGCCGGGGAGCTGTTTTTT

J: TRBJ1-1
V: TRBV7-7
D: TRBD1
size: .
CDR3: CASSSGQGMAEAFF
DNA: TGTGCCAGCAGCTCAGGACAGGGAATGGCTGAAGCTTTCTTT

J: TRBJ2-5
V: TRBV11-1
D: TRBD1
size: few
CDR3: CASSLDRVQTQYF
DNA: TGTGCCAGCAGCTTGGACAGGGTTCAAACCCAGTACTTC

J: TRBJ2-5
V: TRBV12-2
D: .
size: .
CDR3: CASRLGLRETQYF
DNA: TGTGCAAGTCGCTTAGGTCTTCGAGAGACCCAGTACTTC

J: TRBJ2-2
V: TRBV29-1
D: .
size: .
CDR3: CSVAGETNTGELFF
DNA: TGCAGCGTTGCCGGTGAGACGAACACCGGGGAGCTGTTTTTT

J: TRBJ2-3
V: TRBV9
D: TRBD2
size: .
CDR3: CASSVPSGGGGRGTDTQYF
DNA: TGTGCCAGCAGCGTACCCTCGGGCGGCGGCGGGAGAGGTACAGATACGCAGTATTTT

J: TRBJ1-5
V: TRBV7-8
D: TRBD1
size: .
CDR3: CASSLNRGNQPQHF
DNA: TGTGCCAGCAGCTTAAACAGGGGAAATCAGCCCCAGCATTTT

J: TRBJ1-1
V: TRBV6-5
D: .
size: .
CDR3: CASSFYEGEAFF
DNA: TGTGCCAGCAGTTTTTATGAGGGTGAAGCTTTCTTT

J: TRBJ1-4
V: TRBV30
D: TRBD1
size: .
CDR3: CAWSNRDRGATNEKLFF
DNA: TGTGCCTGGAGTAACCGGGACAGGGGAGCAACTAATGAAAAACTGTTTTTT

J: TRBJ1-2
V: TRBV6-1
D: .
size: few
CDR3: CASSEADGLYGYTF
DNA: TGTGCCAGCAGTGAAGCGGATGGACTCTATGGCTACACCTTC

J: TRBJ1-3
V: TRBV13
D: .
size: few
CDR3: CASSGSSGNTIYF
DNA: TGTGCCAGCAGCGGCAGCTCTGGAAACACCATATATTTT

J: TRBJ1-5
V: TRBV28
D: .
size: .
CDR3: CASSLGQAPYSNQPQHF
DNA: TGTGCCAGCAGTTTAGGGCAAGCACCTTATAGCAATCAGCCCCAGCATTTT

J: TRBJ1-5
V: TRBV6-5
D: TRBD1
size: .
CDR3: CASSGGQGNQPQHF
DNA: TGTGCCAGCAGTGGGGGACAGGGCAATCAGCCCCAGCATTTT

J: TRBJ1-3
V: TRBV7-2
D: TRBD1
size: .
CDR3: CASSLGQTGSTIYF
DNA: TGTGCCAGCAGCTTGGGACAGACGGGAAGCACCATATATTTT

J: TRBJ2-3
V: TRBV5-1
D: TRBD1
size: .
CDR3: CASSLFGTGVTDTQYF
DNA: TGCGCCAGCAGCTTGTTCGGGACAGGGGTCACAGATACGCAGTATTTT

J: TRBJ2-3
V: TRBV5-1
D: .
size: once
CDR3: CASSQGSDTQYF
DNA: TGCGCCAGCAGCCAGGGGTCAGATACGCAGTATTTT

J: TRBJ2-3
V: TRBV27
D: TRBD2
size: once
CDR3: CATWGLAGRTDTQYF
DNA: TGTGCCACCTGGGGCCTAGCGGGCCGCACAGATACGCAGTATTTT

J: TRBJ2-7
V: TRBV2
D: TRBD2
size: .
CDR3: CASSEGGGVNEQYF
DNA: TGTGCCAGCAGTGAAGGCGGGGGGGTAAACGAGCAGTACTTC